In its sample, the clone carrying this T cell receptor beta chain was seen many times. Trimming took 6 bases from V and 5 from J, leaving 11 bases between them. The CDR3 consists of 13 residues. The germline V gene encodes CDR1 LGHNA and CDR2 YSLEER. The data are from a study of spatial heterogeneity in lung cancer. Time point meaning: sample taken at primary tumor resection. MiXCR, applied by TCRdb to the 5' RACE reads, yields one record per CDR3 protein. The profile shows 10,000 to 15,000 distinct CDR3 sequences, around 4.1% of them singletons. Sequencing used PBMCs, obtained at surgery. The chain links TRBV4-3 to TRBJ1-5, with D uncertain. This TCR derives from a male donor with early-stage non-small cell lung cancer. This chain's CDR3 is CASSPGVDQPQHF. Written as DNA, the CDR3 is TGCGCCAGCAGTCCCGGGGTCGATCAGCCCCAGCATTTT.